The sample holds a few counts of the clone carrying this TCR beta chain. This sample was taken from a study of blood T cell repertoires in COVID-19. Study information: Some COVID-19 samples were acute and others convalescent; all came from the United States, Italy and Spain. Nucleic acid was either cDNA or gDNA, and it came from T cells, B-cell-depleted T cells, or PBMCs.

Authors' methods: Amplification from reference gene primers served as the basis for estimated nucleated cell counts. Using immunoSEQ multiplex PCR, the repertoire was profiled, and TCRdb retains in-frame clones only, with some absent. D and trimming were read from the DNA, whereas the V and J calls and clone size are those reported in that table. The data hold 140,000 to 150,000 clones, with 70% to 90% observed a single time. Sequenced input: peripheral blood. This sequence was found in a man in his 60s with active or convalescent COVID-19.

The CDR3 nucleotides are TGTGCCTGGAGTGGAGGACAGGGCAAGCAGTACTTC. Translated, it gives CAWSGGQGKQYF. This chain links TRBV30 with TRBJ2-7, with 8 bases lining up with TRBD1. Germline assignment: CDR1 GTSNPN and CDR2 SVGIG (reference sequence). The CDR3 consists of 12 residues. V gave up 1 base and J gave up 8 bases; unmatched junction bases: 4.